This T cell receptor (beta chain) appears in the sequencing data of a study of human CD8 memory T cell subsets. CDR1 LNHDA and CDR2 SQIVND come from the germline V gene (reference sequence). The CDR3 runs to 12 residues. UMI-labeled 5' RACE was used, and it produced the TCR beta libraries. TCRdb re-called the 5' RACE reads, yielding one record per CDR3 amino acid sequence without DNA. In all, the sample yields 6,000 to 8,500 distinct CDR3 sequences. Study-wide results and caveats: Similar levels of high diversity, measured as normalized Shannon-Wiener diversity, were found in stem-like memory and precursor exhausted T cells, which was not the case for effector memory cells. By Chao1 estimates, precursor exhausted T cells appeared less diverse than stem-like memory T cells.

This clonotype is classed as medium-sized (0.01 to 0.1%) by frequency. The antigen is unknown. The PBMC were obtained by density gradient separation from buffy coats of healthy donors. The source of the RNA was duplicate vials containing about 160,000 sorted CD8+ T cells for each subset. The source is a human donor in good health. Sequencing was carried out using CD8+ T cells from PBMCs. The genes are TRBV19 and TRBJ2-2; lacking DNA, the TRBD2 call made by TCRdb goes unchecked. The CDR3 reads CAAGRGTGELFF.